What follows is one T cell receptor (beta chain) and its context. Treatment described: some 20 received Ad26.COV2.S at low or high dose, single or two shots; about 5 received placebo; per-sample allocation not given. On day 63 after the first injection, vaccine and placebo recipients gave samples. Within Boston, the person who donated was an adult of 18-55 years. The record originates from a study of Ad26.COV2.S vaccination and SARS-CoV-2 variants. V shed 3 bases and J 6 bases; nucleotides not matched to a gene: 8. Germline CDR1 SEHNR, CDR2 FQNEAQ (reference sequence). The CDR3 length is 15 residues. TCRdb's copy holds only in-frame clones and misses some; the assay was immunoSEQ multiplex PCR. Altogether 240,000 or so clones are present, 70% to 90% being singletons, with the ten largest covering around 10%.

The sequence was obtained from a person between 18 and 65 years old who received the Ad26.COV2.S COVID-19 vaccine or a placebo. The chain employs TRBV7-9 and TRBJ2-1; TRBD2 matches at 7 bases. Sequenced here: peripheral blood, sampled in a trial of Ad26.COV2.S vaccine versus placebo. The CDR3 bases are TGTGCCAGCAGCTTGACTAGCTGGTGGGGCAATGAGCAGTTCTTC. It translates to CASSLTSWWGNEQFF.